The 27 T cell receptor beta chains reported below all come from one sample, sequenced in a study of blood T cell repertoires in COVID-19. Clones were read by immunoSEQ multiplex PCR, and TCRdb kept only the in-frame ones, dropping some. The table includes more than 300,000 clones, 75% to 90% detected once. The sample consisted of PBMCs or T cells enriched from blood (not recorded which). The receptors were gathered from a woman between 45 and 60 years old who had recovered from COVID-19.

V is TRBV5-4 and J is TRBJ1-2; D might be TRBD1 (5 bases). The V gene's germline CDR1 is SGHNT and CDR2 YYREEE (reference sequence). CDR3 length: 14 residues. V lost 3 bases, J lost 6 bases, and 15 bases lay in between. The CDR3 spells CASSSKTDSHGYTF. DNA for the CDR3: TGTGCCAGCAGCTCGAAGACAGATAGTCATGGCTACACCTTC. Full variable domain (remainder filled in from reference TRBV5-4 and TRBJ1-2): ETGVTQSPTHLIKTRGQQVTLRCSSQSGHNTVSWYQQALGQGPQFIFQYYREEENGRGNFPPRFSGLQFPNYSSELNVNALELDDSALYLCASSSKTDSHGYTFGSGTRLTVV.

The chain combines TRBV5-6 with TRBJ1-2; perhaps TRBD1 as D (5 bases). Germline CDR1 SGHDT, CDR2 YYEEEE. The CDR3 sequence is 14 residues long. Trimming took 0 bases from V and 7 from J, leaving 13 bases between them. CDR3 in amino acids: CASSLAGGPGGYTF. The CDR3 DNA sequence: TGTGCCAGCAGCTTGGCGGGGGGTCCGGGTGGCTACACCTTC.

The chain has TRBV6-6 and TRBJ2-1, with TRBD2 identical over 13 bases. This CDR3 region has 17 residues. The germline V gene encodes CDR1 MNHNY and CDR2 SVGAGI (reference sequence). The trim removed 6 bases at V and 3 bases at J, leaving 8 bases unmatched. CDR3 bases: TGTGCCAGCAGCCGACCGGGACTAGCGGGAAACTACAATGAGCAGTTCTTC. This translates into CASSRPGLAGNYNEQFF.

The rearrangement joins TRBV30 to TRBJ1-2, with D possibly being TRBD1 (5 bases). This CDR3 region has 14 residues. Germline CDR1 reads GTSNPN; CDR2 reads SVGIG (reference sequence). V was shortened by 3 bases and J by 7 bases, with 18 bases between the two germline ends. CDR3 in DNA: TGTGCCTGGAGACCGGACACGGATCGGGCTGGCTACACCTTC. It translates to CAWRPDTDRAGYTF.

The chain employs TRBV27 and TRBJ2-7, with TRBD2 as a possible D gene (5 bases). CDR1 and CDR2 (germline): MNHEY, SMNVEV (reference sequence). This CDR3 spans 16 amino acids. V lost 3 bases to trimming and J lost 2 bases, with 17 bases between them. CDR3 sequence: CASSFALGSGAYEQYF. For the CDR3, the DNA is TGTGCCAGCAGTTTTGCATTGGGATCCGGGGCCTACGAGCAGTACTTC.

The chain is built from TRBV20-1 and TRBJ2-5, with unresolved D. The V and J ends lost 0 bases and 6 bases respectively, with 5 bases between them. The CDR3 runs to 11 residues. The germline V gene encodes CDR1 DFQATT and CDR2 SNEGSKA (reference sequence). In DNA, the CDR3 is TGCAGTGCTAGAGATACTCAGACCCAGTACTTC. Translated, it gives CSARDTQTQYF.

The chain employs TRBV7-2 and TRBJ2-7; no definite D call. The CDR3 sequence is 14 residues long. V lost 2 bases and J 4 bases, leaving 12 bases between the germline ends. The germline gives CDR1 SGHTA, CDR2 FQGNSA. The chain's CDR3 is CASSLWAEAYEQYF. The CDR3 DNA sequence: TGTGCCAGCAGCTTATGGGCCGAAGCTTACGAGCAGTACTTC.

The gene calls are TRBV6-1 and TRBJ1-1; 7 nucleotides align to TRBD1. V shed 5 bases, J shed 11 bases, and the junction held 8 bases outside the gene matches. The length of the CDR3 is 12 residues. Germline V gives CDR1 MNHNS, CDR2 SASEGT. CDR3 nucleotide sequence: TGTGCCAGCAGTCACAGGGGTGGGTCGGCTTTCTTT. It codes for CASSHRGGSAFF.

The chain couples TRBV5-1 to TRBJ1-2; D gene ambiguous. Germline CDR1 is SGHRS and CDR2 is YFSETQ. The CDR3 length is 14 residues. V gave up 0 bases and J gave up 2 bases, with 8 bases separating them. CDR3 DNA sequence: TGCGCCAGCAGCTTGGACCCTCGGAACTATGGCTACACCTTC. Its protein is CASSLDPRNYGYTF.

V usage is TRBV6-5 and J usage is TRBJ1-1; TRBD1 might be the D (6 bases). Germline V gives CDR1 MNHEY, CDR2 SVGAGI. CDR3 size: 15 residues. The V end was cut by 2 bases, the J end by 6 bases, with 16 bases between. DNA for the CDR3: TGTGCCAGCAGTTACGGGAGGGGGTTTATAGCTGAAGCTTTCTTT. It translates to CASSYGRGFIAEAFF.

This chain joins TRBV27 and TRBJ1-2; no reliable D call. The CDR3 extends over 13 amino acids. The V end lost 5 bases, the J end lost 4 bases, and 11 bases lay between the germline ends. Germline V gives CDR1 MNHEY, CDR2 SMNVEV (reference sequence). This CDR3 reads CASSPAPTYGYTF. CDR3 DNA sequence: TGTGCCAGCAGTCCCGCGCCTACCTATGGCTACACCTTC.

The chain links TRBV7-9 to TRBJ1-2, with D perhaps matching TRBD1 (5 bases). The V end lost 0 bases, the J end lost 8 bases, and 10 bases lay between the germline ends. The V gene's germline CDR1 is SEHNR and CDR2 FQNEAQ (reference sequence). The CDR3 sequence is 13 residues long. CDR3: CASSLARGEGYTF. The CDR3 DNA reads TGTGCCAGCAGCTTAGCTAGGGGCGAGGGCTACACCTTC.

The chain joins TRBV11-3 to TRBJ1-3; D is ambiguous. This CDR3 is built from 16 residues. Germline assignment: CDR1 SGHNT and CDR2 YENEEA. The germline V and J ends were trimmed by 3 bases and 0 bases, with 12 bases remaining between them. Here the CDR3 DNA reads TGTGCCAGCAGCTTCGGAGGAGCCGACTCTGGAAACACCATATATTTT. Translating it yields CASSFGGADSGNTIYF.

The rearrangement links TRBV3-1 (or the pseudogene TRBV3-2) to TRBJ1-1; TRBD1 might be the D (5 bases). The CDR3 spans 16 residues. V lost 4 bases, J lost 5 bases, and 20 bases lay in between. The V gene's germline CDR1 is LGHDT and CDR2 YNNKEL (reference sequence). CDR3 sequence: CASSPRGGREWTEAFF. The CDR3 bases are TGTGCCAGCAGCCCCCGCGGGGGTCGTGAGTGGACTGAAGCTTTCTTT.

This rearrangement joins TRBV7-9 to TRBJ2-6; D ambiguous. The germline V gene has CDR1 SEHNR and CDR2 FQNEAQ (reference sequence). CDR3 size: 16 residues. Trimming removed 5 bases from V and 0 bases from J, with 11 bases in between. CDR3 coding DNA: TGTGCCAGCAGCCCCACGGGTGCCTCTGGGGCCAACGTCCTGACTTTC. Protein sequence: CASSPTGASGANVLTF.

The CDR3 sequence is CASSSGQELNYGYTF. For the CDR3, the DNA is TGTGCCAGCAGCTCAGGACAGGAGCTAAACTATGGCTACACCTTC. The V and J genes are TRBV5-4 and TRBJ1-2, with 7 nucleotides matching TRBD1. Looked up from germline, CDR1 is SGHNT and CDR2 is YYREEE (reference sequence). The ends lost 3 bases at V and 2 bases at J; junction bases unmatched: 7. CDR3 length equals 15 residues.

This clone was observed a handful of times. The chain links TRBV2 to TRBJ1-2, with TRBD1 identical over 7 bases. Germline CDR1 is SNHLY and CDR2 is FYNNEI. CDR3 size: 13 residues. Trimming removed 6 bases from V and 7 bases from J; junction bases left unmatched: 8. The CDR3 reads CASRQQGMGGYTF. The CDR3 DNA reads TGTGCCAGCAGGCAACAGGGGATGGGTGGCTACACCTTC. Drawing the rest from reference TRBV2 and TRBJ1-2, the complete variable domain is EPEVTQTPSHQVTQMGQEVILRCVPISNHLYFYWYRQILGQKVEFLVSFYNNEISEKSEIFDDQFSVERPDGSNFTLKIRSTKLEDSAMYFCASRQQGMGGYTFGSGTRLTVV.

The chain links TRBV6-2 or TRBV6-3 to TRBJ2-2; D not certain. The CDR3 contains 15 residues. With 4 bases removed from V and 3 bases from J, the gap between germline ends came to 12 bases. In germline, CDR1 is MNHEY, CDR2 SVGEGT. The CDR3 is CASSLYAPDTGELFF. The CDR3 DNA reads as TGTGCCAGCAGTTTATACGCCCCGGACACCGGGGAGCTGTTTTTT.

This clone was detected once. J is TRBJ1-4 and V is TRBV6-1; weak D call: TRBD1 (6 bases). CDR3 length: 16 amino acids. Germline CDR1 MNHNS, CDR2 SASEGT. Trimming stripped 4 bases from V and 6 bases from J, with 18 bases between. In DNA form, the CDR3 reads TGTGCCAGCAGTGCCATACAGGGAGATGACGATGAAAAACTGTTTTTT. It translates to CASSAIQGDDDEKLFF.

V usage is TRBV11-3 and J usage is TRBJ2-7, with D possibly TRBD2 on 5 matching bases. V was clipped by 11 bases and J by 9 bases, with 23 bases between them. Germline V gene sequence: CDR1 SGHNT, CDR2 YENEEA. The length of the CDR3 is 13 residues. The CDR3 spells CASHPEAGLVQYF. The CDR3 region has the DNA TGTGCCTCGCATCCCGAGGCCGGACTGGTGCAGTACTTC.

The chain couples TRBV5-1 to TRBJ1-1; D may be TRBD1 (6 bases). Trimming took 0 bases from V and 0 from J, leaving 18 bases between them. The CDR3 has 18 amino acids. Per germline, CDR1 SGHRS and CDR2 YFSETQ. The CDR3 sequence: CASSLVGQGIDMNTEAFF. For the CDR3, the DNA is TGCGCCAGCAGCTTGGTTGGTCAGGGGATAGACATGAACACTGAAGCTTTCTTT.

CDR3 nucleotide sequence: TGTGCCAGCAGTTACTCTCCTAGCGGGAACTACAATGAGCAGTTCTTC. Translating gives CASSYSPSGNYNEQFF. The J gene is TRBJ2-1, the V gene TRBV6-2 or TRBV6-3; 9 bases are shared with TRBD2. The CDR3 length is 16 residues. V dropped 0 bases and J dropped 3; count of bases not matched to a gene: 3. In germline, CDR1 is MNHEY, CDR2 SVGEGT.

This clone has only a few counts. This sequence joins TRBV5-6 and TRBJ2-2; TRBD1 is a possible D gene (6 bases). From germline, CDR1 is SGHDT and CDR2 YYEEEE. The CDR3 is made up of 13 amino acids. Trimming took 3 bases from V and 9 from J, leaving 12 bases between them. The CDR3 spells CASSSQGEWELFF. The CDR3 bases are TGTGCCAGCAGCTCACAGGGAGAGTGGGAGCTGTTTTTT.

The chain uses TRBV14 and TRBJ1-2, with a possible D match to TRBD1 (5 bases). V was clipped by 4 bases and J by 3 bases, with 6 bases between them. The V gene's germline CDR1 is SGHDN and CDR2 FVKESK. CDR3 length: 12 residues. The CDR3: CASSRRDYGYTF. The CDR3 region has the DNA TGTGCCAGCAGCCGCAGGGACTATGGCTACACCTTC.

This clone was observed a handful of times. The chain is built from TRBV11-2 and TRBJ1-5, with D tentatively TRBD1 (5 bases). The CDR3 runs 18 residues. V was shortened by 2 bases and J by 4 bases, with 21 bases between the two germline ends. CDR1 SGHAT and CDR2 FQNNGV come from the germline V gene. The DNA for the CDR3 is TGTGCCAGCAGCTTACCCCCAGGGTTGTATCGTAGTAATCAGCCCCAGCATTTT. Its protein product is CASSLPPGLYRSNQPQHF.

The rearrangement uses TRBV29-1 and TRBJ2-1; 9 positions match TRBD1. Germline V gene lookup returns CDR1 SQVTM and CDR2 ANQGSEA. This CDR3 is built from 16 residues. The V segment lost 6 bases and the J segment 9 bases; nucleotides outside the gene matches: 18. CDR3 DNA sequence: TGCAGCGTCCCTGGGGGAGCGACAGGGGGACGTGGTGAGCAGTTCTTC. It is translated as CSVPGGATGGRGEQFF.

V and J are TRBV4-1 and TRBJ2-7, with 9 bases fitting TRBD1. Germline lookup yields CDR1 MGHRA and CDR2 YSYEKL. CDR3 length: 18 amino acids. V shed 2 bases and J 2 bases; nucleotides not matched to a gene: 13. The CDR3 DNA is TGCGCCAGCAGCCAACTACAAATAACGGGACAGGGTCCCTACGAGCAGTACTTC. It yields the protein CASSQLQITGQGPYEQYF.